This T cell receptor beta chain comes out of a study of T cell repertoires and leukemia-associated antigens. Study context: Each sample gave about 3 to 5.0 million effective reads.

This clonotype was detected only a few times. The antigen is not known. Study findings and constraints: V, J, VDJ and CDR3 counts did not differ significantly among groups. Whether expanded clones are antigen-specific and functional remains untested.

Before use, CD3+ T cells rested overnight in serum-free medium. Germline-derived CDR1 and CDR2 are SGHRS and YFSETQ. V was clipped by 5 bases and J by 6 bases, with 6 bases between them. CDR3 size: 11 residues. TCRdb called the 5' RACE reads again in MiXCR, with one record for every CDR3 protein. The sample has over 9,000 distinct CDR3 sequences, roughly 43% seen once; the top ten hold over 25%. The source of this sequence is a female donor in good health. This rearrangement joins TRBV5-1 to TRBJ2-1, with D unresolved. Sample: CD3+ T cells sorted from blood and cultured. CDR3: CASSSGNEQFF. CDR3 nucleotide sequence: TGCGCCAGCAGTTCGGGCAATGAGCAGTTCTTC.